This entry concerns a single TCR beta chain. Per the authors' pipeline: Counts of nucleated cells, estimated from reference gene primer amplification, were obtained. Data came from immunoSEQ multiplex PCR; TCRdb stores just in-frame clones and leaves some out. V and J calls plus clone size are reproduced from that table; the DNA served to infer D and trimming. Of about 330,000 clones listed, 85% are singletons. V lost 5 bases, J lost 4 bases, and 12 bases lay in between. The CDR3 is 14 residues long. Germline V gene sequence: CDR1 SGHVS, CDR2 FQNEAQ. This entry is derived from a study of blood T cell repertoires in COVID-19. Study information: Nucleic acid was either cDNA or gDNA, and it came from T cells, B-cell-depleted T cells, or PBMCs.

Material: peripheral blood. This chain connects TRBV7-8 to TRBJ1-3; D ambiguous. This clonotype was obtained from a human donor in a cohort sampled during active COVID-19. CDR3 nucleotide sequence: TGTGCCAGCAGCCCAACAAGAGGGGGAAACACCATATATTTT. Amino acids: CASSPTRGGNTIYF.